This passage covers 23 T cell receptor beta chains from one sample sequenced in a study of cytomegalovirus exposure and HLA in healthy donors. TCRdb's table, derived via immunoSEQ multiplex PCR, lists solely in-frame clones and lacks some. The repertoire consists of 150,000 to 200,000 clones, with around 84% occurring once and the leading ten covering under 7.5%. Material for sequencing was PBMCs. Receptors originate from a man aged 18 to 30 in good health and CMV-seropositive.

The CDR3 sequence: CASTTGAGKSVQYF. Written as DNA, the CDR3 is TGTGCCAGCACCACGGGTGCAGGGAAAAGTGTGCAGTACTTC. The J gene is TRBJ2-7, the V gene TRBV7-9; possibly TRBD1 for D (5 bases). Germline loops: CDR1 SEHNR, CDR2 FQNEAQ (reference sequence). V was shortened by 7 bases and J by 9 bases, with 22 bases between the two germline ends. CDR3 length: 14 residues.

V gene TRBV30 combines with J gene TRBJ1-1, with 8 bases that match TRBD1. The V gene's germline CDR1 is GTSNPN and CDR2 SVGIG (reference sequence). CDR3 length: 14 amino acids. Losses at the gene ends were 2 bases for V and 1 base for J; bases not matched to a gene: 3. The CDR3 DNA reads TGTGCCTGGAGTACGGACAGGGCGAACACTGAAGCTTTCTTT. It is translated as CAWSTDRANTEAFF.

CDR3 sequence reads: CASSLARGPTNEKLFF. The CDR3 DNA sequence: TGTGCCAGCAGCTTGGCCAGGGGTCCAACTAATGAAAAACTGTTTTTT. V usage is TRBV5-5 and J usage is TRBJ1-4; the D gene is possibly TRBD1 (6 bases). CDR1 and CDR2 (germline): SGHKS, YYEKEE (reference sequence). Trimming removed 0 bases from V and 0 bases from J, with 9 bases in between. The CDR3 has 16 residues. Variable domain in full (rest from reference TRBV5-5 and TRBJ1-4): DAGVTQSPTHLIKTRGQQVTLRCSPISGHKSVSWYQQVLGQGPQFIFQYYEKEERGRGNFPDRFSARQFPNYSSELNVNALLLGDSALYLCASSLARGPTNEKLFFGSGTQLSVL.

V usage is TRBV2 and J usage is TRBJ2-7; 7 nucleotides align to TRBD1. Germline V lookup: CDR1 SNHLY, CDR2 FYNNEI. The CDR3 is 14 amino acids. V dropped 8 bases and J dropped 5; count of bases not matched to a gene: 12. The CDR3 DNA follows: TGTGCCAGCTCCCCCAGGGGGACCGTCGACGAGCAGTACTTC. This encodes CASSPRGTVDEQYF. The complete variable domain, with remaining parts taken from reference TRBV2 and TRBJ2-7, reads EPEVTQTPSHQVTQMGQEVILRCVPISNHLYFYWYRQILGQKVEFLVSFYNNEISEKSEIFDDQFSVERPDGSNFTLKIRSTKLEDSAMYFCASSPRGTVDEQYFGPGTRLTVT.

CDR3 in amino acids: CASSHLGGQGENYGYTF. The DNA of the CDR3 is TGTGCCAGCTCTCACCTCGGCGGACAGGGGGAGAACTATGGCTACACCTTC. This rearrangement joins TRBV18 to TRBJ1-2; 10 positions agree with TRBD1. Per germline, CDR1 KGHSH and CDR2 LQKENI. The ends lost 6 bases at V and 2 bases at J; junction bases unmatched: 12. This CDR3 is 17 amino acids long.

This rearrangement joins TRBV9 to TRBJ2-2; perhaps TRBD2 as D (5 bases). CDR1 is SGDLS, CDR2 YYNGEE, per germline. This CDR3 comprises 15 residues. V was trimmed by 0 bases and J by 3 bases, leaving 9 bases between them. CDR3 bases: TGTGCCAGCAGCGTAGCCGGGATGGACACCGGGGAGCTGTTTTTT. Translating gives CASSVAGMDTGELFF.

The V call is TRBV5-8, the J call TRBJ2-7; D might be TRBD2 (6 bases). Germline V gene data show CDR1 as SGHTS and CDR2 as YDEGEE. This CDR3 has 12 residues. V lost 10 bases to trimming and J lost 1 base, with 12 bases between them. The CDR3 bases are TGTGCCGGTCGGGACTCGTCCTACGAGCAGTACTTC. It encodes CAGRDSSYEQYF.

The gene calls are TRBV6-1 and TRBJ2-1; perhaps TRBD1 as D (5 bases). Trimming left V 7 bases short and J 1 base short, with 8 bases between. The V gene's germline CDR1 is MNHNS and CDR2 SASEGT. This CDR3 has 13 residues. The CDR3 loop reads CASTRTSYNEQFF. CDR3 coding DNA: TGTGCCAGCACCAGGACATCCTACAATGAGCAGTTCTTC.

This clone has a count of ten or more. The rearrangement uses TRBV6-6 and TRBJ2-7; 11 nucleotides align to TRBD2. Trimming at V came to 8 bases and at J to 1 base, leaving 10 bases not matched to a gene. The CDR3 length is 16 residues. Germline V gene sequence: CDR1 MNHNY, CDR2 SVGAGI (reference sequence). As DNA, the CDR3 is TGTGCCAGCGGGACTAGCGGAGGTGGGGAATCCTACGAGCAGTACTTC. Protein: CASGTSGGGESYEQYF.

The J gene is TRBJ2-3, the V gene TRBV7-6; 9 positions match TRBD1. The junction had 17 bases not matched to a gene; V was cut back by 4 bases and J by 6 bases. The CDR3 is 18 amino acids. The germline V gene encodes CDR1 SGHVS and CDR2 FNYEAQ. CDR3: CASSWDREGTIPPDTQYF. CDR3 in DNA: TGTGCCAGCAGCTGGGACAGGGAAGGGACTATCCCCCCGGATACGCAGTATTTT. Complete variable domain (other parts from reference TRBV7-6 and TRBJ2-3): GAGVSQSPRYKVTKRGQDVALRCDPISGHVSLYWYRQALGQGPEFLTYFNYEAQQDKSGLPNDRFSAERPEGSISTLTIQRTEQRDSAMYRCASSWDREGTIPPDTQYFGPGTRLTVL.

The DNA for the CDR3 is TGCGCCAGCAGCCAAGACCAGGGTTCGGATACGCAGTATTTT. It encodes CASSQDQGSDTQYF. This chain uses TRBV4-3 with TRBJ2-3; D is possibly TRBD1 (5 bases). From germline, CDR1 is LGHNA and CDR2 YSLEER. CDR3 length: 14 residues. Between the trimmed V and J ends, which lost 0 bases and 6 bases, there was a span of 10 bases.

The genes are TRBV10-1 and TRBJ2-7, with no clear D. Per germline, CDR1 WNHNN and CDR2 SYGVQD (reference sequence). This CDR3 comprises 11 residues. With 5 bases removed from V and 1 base from J, the gap between germline ends came to 3 bases. The CDR3 coding sequence is TGCGCCAGCAGTCCGTCCTACGAGCAGTACTTC. Protein: CASSPSYEQYF.

The chain links TRBV6-1 to TRBJ2-5, with 9 positions matching TRBD1. CDR3 length: 16 residues. Germline CDR1 reads MNHNS; CDR2 reads SASEGT. With 3 bases clipped from V and 4 bases from J, the junction kept 9 bases outside the gene matches. CDR3 in DNA: TGTGCCAGCAGTGATAGCCCCGGGACAGGGAGAGAGACCCAGTACTTC. It encodes CASSDSPGTGRETQYF.

This rearrangement joins TRBV11-2 to TRBJ1-2; a weak D match, TRBD1 (6 bases). CDR3 length: 11 amino acids. Deletions cut 10 bases from V and 8 bases from J, with 14 bases between. Germline-derived CDR1 and CDR2 are SGHAT and FQNNGV. The CDR3: CATPGGMGYTF. The CDR3, as DNA: TGTGCCACCCCGGGGGGCATGGGCTACACCTTC.

The rearrangement joins TRBV4-2 to TRBJ1-1, with 11 bases matching TRBD1. The CDR3 length is 16 residues. CDR1 LGHNA and CDR2 YNFKEQ come from the germline V gene. J lost 5 bases, V lost 5 bases, and 10 bases had no gene match. CDR3 bases: TGTGCCAGCAGCAGCCGGGACAGGGGGGCGGGTACTGAAGCTTTCTTT. The encoded protein is CASSSRDRGAGTEAFF.

The chain joins TRBV5-1 to TRBJ2-5, with a possible D match to TRBD2 (6 bases). Germline CDR1 SGHRS, CDR2 YFSETQ. Trimming removed 1 base from V and 3 bases from J, with 13 bases in between. This CDR3 is 15 amino acids long. The CDR3 nucleotides are TGCGCCAGCAGCTTGCGTGCGGGGCTGGAAGAGACCCAGTACTTC. Translating gives CASSLRAGLEETQYF.

V gene TRBV10-3 combines with J gene TRBJ2-3; 7 bases map to TRBD1. The CDR3 extends over 15 amino acids. Trimming at V came to 6 bases and at J to 0 bases, leaving 6 bases not matched to a gene. Germline values: CDR1 ENHRY, CDR2 SYGVKD. The CDR3 here is CAISPTGESTDTQYF. For the CDR3, the DNA is TGTGCCATCAGCCCTACAGGGGAGAGCACAGATACGCAGTATTTT.

The chain uses TRBV19 and TRBJ1-5, with D hard to call. Trimming cost V 5 bases and J 0 bases, with 11 bases left between them. Germline V gene lookup returns CDR1 LNHDA and CDR2 SQIVND (reference sequence). The length of the CDR3 is 15 residues. The CDR3 DNA is TGTGCCAGTAGTTCGTACAGCTATAGCAATCAGCCCCAGCATTTT. Translating gives CASSSYSYSNQPQHF.

The chain is built from TRBV29-1 and TRBJ2-1; 12 positions match TRBD2. The CDR3 covers 22 residues. With V trimmed by 5 bases and J by 0 bases, 23 bases remained unmatched. Germline V gene data show CDR1 as SQVTM and CDR2 as ANQGSEA. The CDR3 coding sequence is TGCAGCGTTCCCGGGGTGGCCTTCTTCGGGACTAGCGGGTCAAGCTCCTACAATGAGCAGTTCTTC. Its protein product is CSVPGVAFFGTSGSSSYNEQFF.

This chain connects TRBV25-1 to TRBJ2-7, with a weak D call TRBD2 (5 bases). The CDR3 has 11 residues. The ends were cut back, 7 bases at V and 8 bases at J, with 12 bases in the middle. In germline, CDR1 is MGHDK, CDR2 SYGVNS. The DNA of the CDR3 is TGTGCCAGCAAAGGACTGGACCAGCAGTACTTC. Translating gives CASKGLDQQYF.

V and J are TRBV6-5 and TRBJ2-4, with D possibly matching TRBD2 (6 bases). V was cut by 6 bases and J by 1 base, with 13 bases left in between. Germline CDR1 and CDR2: MNHEY and SVGAGI. The CDR3 extends over 15 amino acids. CDR3 sequence reads: CASSPSGPAKNIQYF. CDR3 in DNA: TGTGCCAGCAGCCCCAGCGGGCCCGCCAAAAACATTCAGTACTTC.

Comments on this clone: The sample carries other DNA sequences with the same CDR3. The V gene is TRBV20-1, the J gene TRBJ2-3, with D unresolved. Per germline, CDR1 DFQATT and CDR2 SNEGSKA (reference sequence). This CDR3 spans 11 amino acids. Trimming removed 1 base from V and 4 bases from J, with 3 bases in between. The CDR3 DNA is TGCAGTGCTAGAGTAGCAGATACGCAGTATTTT. It is translated as CSARVADTQYF.

V usage is TRBV12-5 and J usage is TRBJ2-1; D not resolved. The CDR3 consists of 14 residues. V gave up 3 bases and J gave up 6 bases, with 12 bases separating them. CDR1 and CDR2 (germline): LGHNT, FRNRAP. The CDR3 DNA reads as TGTGCTAGTGGTTTCCCGGAACACAGCAATGAGCAGTTCTTC. This translates into CASGFPEHSNEQFF.